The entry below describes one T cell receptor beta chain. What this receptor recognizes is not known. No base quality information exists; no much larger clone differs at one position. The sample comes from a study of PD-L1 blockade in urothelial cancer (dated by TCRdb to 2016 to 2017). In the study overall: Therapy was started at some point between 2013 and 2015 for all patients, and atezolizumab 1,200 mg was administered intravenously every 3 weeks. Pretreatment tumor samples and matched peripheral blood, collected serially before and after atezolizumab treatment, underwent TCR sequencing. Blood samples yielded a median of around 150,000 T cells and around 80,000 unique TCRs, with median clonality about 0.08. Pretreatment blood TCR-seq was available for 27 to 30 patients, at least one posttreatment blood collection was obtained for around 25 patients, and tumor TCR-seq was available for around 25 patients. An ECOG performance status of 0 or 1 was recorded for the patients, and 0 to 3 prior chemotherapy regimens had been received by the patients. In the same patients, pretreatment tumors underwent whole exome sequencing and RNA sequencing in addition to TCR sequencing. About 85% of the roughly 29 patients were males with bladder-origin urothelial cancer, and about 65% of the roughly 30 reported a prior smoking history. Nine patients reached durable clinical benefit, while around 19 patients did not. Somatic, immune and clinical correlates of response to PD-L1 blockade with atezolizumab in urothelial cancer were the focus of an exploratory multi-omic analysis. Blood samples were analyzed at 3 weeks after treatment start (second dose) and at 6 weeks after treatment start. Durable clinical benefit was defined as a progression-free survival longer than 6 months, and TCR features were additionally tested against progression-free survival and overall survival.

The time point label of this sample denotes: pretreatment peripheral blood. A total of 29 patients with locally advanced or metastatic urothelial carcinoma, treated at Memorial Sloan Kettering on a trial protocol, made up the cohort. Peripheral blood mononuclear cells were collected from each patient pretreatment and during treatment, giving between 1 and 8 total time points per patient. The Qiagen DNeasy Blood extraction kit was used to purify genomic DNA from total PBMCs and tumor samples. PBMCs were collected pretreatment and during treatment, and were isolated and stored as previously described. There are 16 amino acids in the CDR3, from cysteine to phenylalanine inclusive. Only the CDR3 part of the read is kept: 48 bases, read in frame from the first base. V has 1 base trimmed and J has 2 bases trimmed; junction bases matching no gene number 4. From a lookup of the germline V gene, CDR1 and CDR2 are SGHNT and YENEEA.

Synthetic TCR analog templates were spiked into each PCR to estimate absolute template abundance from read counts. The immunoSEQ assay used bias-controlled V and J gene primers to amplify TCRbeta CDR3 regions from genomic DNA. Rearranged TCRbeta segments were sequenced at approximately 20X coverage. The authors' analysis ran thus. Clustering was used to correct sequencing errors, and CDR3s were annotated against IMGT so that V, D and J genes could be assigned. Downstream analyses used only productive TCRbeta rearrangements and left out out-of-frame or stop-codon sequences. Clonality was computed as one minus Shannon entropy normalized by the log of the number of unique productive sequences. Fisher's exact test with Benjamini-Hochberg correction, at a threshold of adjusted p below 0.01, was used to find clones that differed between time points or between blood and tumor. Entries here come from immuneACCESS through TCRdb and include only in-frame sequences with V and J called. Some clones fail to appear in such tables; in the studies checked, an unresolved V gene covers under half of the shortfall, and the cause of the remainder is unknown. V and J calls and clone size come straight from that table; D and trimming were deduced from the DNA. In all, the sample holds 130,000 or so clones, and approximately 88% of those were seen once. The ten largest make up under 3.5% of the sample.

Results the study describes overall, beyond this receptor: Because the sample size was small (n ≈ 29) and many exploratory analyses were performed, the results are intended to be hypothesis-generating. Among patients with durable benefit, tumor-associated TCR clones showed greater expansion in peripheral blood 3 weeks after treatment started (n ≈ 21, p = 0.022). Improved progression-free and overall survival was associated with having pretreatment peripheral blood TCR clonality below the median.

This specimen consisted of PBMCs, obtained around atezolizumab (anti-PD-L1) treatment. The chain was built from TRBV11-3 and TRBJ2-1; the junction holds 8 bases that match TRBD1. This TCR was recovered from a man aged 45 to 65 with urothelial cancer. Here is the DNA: TGTGCCAGCAGCTTAGCTGGACAGGGCACCTACAATGAGCAGTTCTTC. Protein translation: CASSLAGQGTYNEQFF.